A selection of T cell receptor beta chains follows, all from one sample in a study of blood T cells in healthy people across ages. A single record per CDR3 protein comes from TCRdb applying MiXCR to the 5' RACE reads. This sample carries 1.5 million or so distinct CDR3 sequences, approximately 39% of them seen once, and the ten largest clones take under 5%. Specimen: blood. Receptors were obtained from a young woman in good health. CDR3s include the opening cysteine and the closing phenylalanine or tryptophan. D genes are given only for firm matches. A row's size may be missing; if present it is once, few, many or a size class.

v_gene	abundance	d_gene	j_gene	CDR3nt	CDR3aa
TRBV3-1	few	-	TRBJ2-5	TGTGCCAGCAGCCATTACGGGACGTACCAAGAGACCCAGTACTTC	CASSHYGTYQETQYF
TRBV4-1	-	TRBD1	TRBJ2-1	TGCGCCAGCAGCCAAGGACAGGGGAAATCTTCCTACAATGAGCAGTTCTTC	CASSQGQGKSSYNEQFF
TRBV15	few	TRBD2	TRBJ2-3	TGTGCCACCAGGTACGCTAGCGGAAGCACAGATACGCAGTATTTT	CATRYASGSTDTQYF
TRBV12-3/TRBV12-4	-	-	TRBJ2-5	TGTGCCAGCAAAATGGGGAGCGAGACCCAGTACTTC	CASKMGSETQYF
TRBV30	-	-	TRBJ2-7	TGTGCCTGGAGTGTAGGGGGATTTGGCGAGCAGTACTTC	CAWSVGGFGEQYF
TRBV3-1	-	-	TRBJ2-5	TGTGCCAGCAGCCAAAGGGGGGAAGAGACCCAGTACTTC	CASSQRGEETQYF
TRBV25-1	-	-	TRBJ1-6	TGTGCCAGCAGTGAAGGACGTCTCAAGATTAGCTCCTATAATTCACCCCTCCACTTT	CASSEGRLKISSYNSPLHF
TRBV18	-	TRBD1	TRBJ1-1	TGTGCCAGCTCACCAGACAGGGAGGCGGTTGAAGCTTTCTTT	CASSPDREAVEAFF
TRBV20-1	few	TRBD1	TRBJ2-7	TGCAGTGCTGGTAACTACAGGGGGTTTACCTACGAGCAGTACTTC	CSAGNYRGFTYEQYF
TRBV18	few	-	TRBJ1-5	TGTGCCAGCTCTACAGGAACGCATAGCAATCAGCCCCAGCATTTT	CASSTGTHSNQPQHF
TRBV6-1	-	TRBD1	TRBJ1-2	TGTGCCAGCGGAGGGACAGCCCCGTGGGGCTACACCTTC	CASGGTAPWGYTF
TRBV7-2	many	-	TRBJ2-7	TGTGCCAGCAGCTTTGGGCAGGGGAGCTCCTACGAGCAGTACTTC	CASSFGQGSSYEQYF
TRBV2	-	-	TRBJ1-1	TGTGCCAGCAATTGGGACCGGTCGGTTGCTGAAGCTTTCTTT	CASNWDRSVAEAFF
TRBV4-3	once	-	TRBJ2-6	TGCGCCAGCAGCCAAGAGTGGCCTAGGGCCTCTGGGGCCAACGTCCTGACTTTC	CASSQEWPRASGANVLTF
TRBV4-1	-	-	TRBJ2-1	TGCGCCAGCAGCCAACCAAAGGTCTCGAATGAGCAGTTCTTC	CASSQPKVSNEQFF
TRBV24-1	-	-	TRBJ1-1	TGTGCCACCAGCACAGGGAGAACCATGAACACTGAAGCTTTCTTT	CATSTGRTMNTEAFF
TRBV7-9	few	-	TRBJ1-2	TGTGCCAGCAGCAAATTCGGGACACGCCGACCTAACTATGGCTACACCTTC	CASSKFGTRRPNYGYTF
TRBV20-1	-	TRBD2	TRBJ2-7	TGCAGTGCTAGGGAACTAGCGGGATATTCCTACAATGAGCAGTACTTC	CSARELAGYSYNEQYF
TRBV6-1	-	-	TRBJ2-1	TGTGCCAGCAGTGAAACCCCCGACAGCTACAATGAGCAGTTCTTC	CASSETPDSYNEQFF
TRBV12-3/TRBV12-4	-	-	TRBJ2-3	TGTGCCAGCAGTCGGACAGTGACCCCCGATACGCAGTATTTT	CASSRTVTPDTQYF
TRBV5-6	-	TRBD1	TRBJ1-1	TGTGCCAGCAGCTTGGCTGACAGGGTCGACACTGAAGCTTTCTTT	CASSLADRVDTEAFF
TRBV7-2	many	-	TRBJ2-7	TGTGCCAGCAGCTTAGTTGGGGGCTCCTACGAGCAGTACTTC	CASSLVGGSYEQYF
TRBV9	-	-	TRBJ2-2	TGTGCCAGCAGCGACGGCGGGCTGACCGGGGAGCTGTTTTTT	CASSDGGLTGELFF
TRBV25-1	-	TRBD1	TRBJ2-1	TGTGCCAGCACCCCAAGAGGGGGCGCACACAATGAGCAGTTCTTC	CASTPRGGAHNEQFF